Below are 9 T cell receptor beta chains sequenced from a single sample in a study of CD8+ T cells in alopecia areata (dated by TCRdb to the late 2010s). The method was the immunoSEQ multiplex PCR assay. For TCR sequencing, RNA was extracted from every sample and reverse transcribed into cDNA to serve as template. The immuneACCESS repertoire file appears here via TCRdb, limited to in-frame rearrangements. These files lack a portion of the clones; in checked studies, under half of the deficit traces to unresolved V genes, and the cause of the others is not known. This sample comprises about 100,000 clones, around 60% of them detected only once. The top ten hold about 15% of the sample. The sample's treatment or condition label is to be understood as: oral pan-JAK inhibitor, 5-10 mg twice daily. Sequencing used CD8+ T cells sorted from blood, obtained at approximately week 61, from a patient treated with tofacitinib. These receptors came from a human donor with alopecia areata.

This clone was counted a few times. The V and J genes are TRBV5-1 and TRBJ2-6, with unresolved D. The V gene lost 0 bases and the J gene lost 0 bases, with 4 bases spanning the gap. This CDR3 spans 15 amino acids. The germline V gene encodes CDR1 SGHRS and CDR2 YFSETQ. The CDR3 nucleotides read TGCGCCAGCAGCTTGGTTGTCTCTGGGGCCAACGTCCTGACTTTC. Translated: CASSLVVSGANVLTF.

The chain links TRBV4-1 to TRBJ1-1; 12 bases align to TRBD1. CDR1 is MGHRA and CDR2 is YSYEKL in the germline V gene. V gave up 5 bases and J gave up 7 bases; unmatched junction bases: 5. The CDR3 runs 14 residues. The CDR3: CASSMGQGAVEAFF. The CDR3 DNA follows: TGCGCCAGCAGCATGGGACAGGGGGCGGTTGAAGCTTTCTTT.

DNA for the CDR3: TGTGCCAGCAGCTTACGGGCGGCAGGGGGGGTGTTAGATACGCAGTATTTT. It is translated as CASSLRAAGGVLDTQYF. The chain couples TRBV7-8 to TRBJ2-3; either TRBD1 or TRBD2 may fit D (7 bases each). Trimming removed 2 bases from V and 5 bases from J, with 20 bases in between. CDR1 is SGHVS and CDR2 is FQNEAQ in the germline V gene. The length of the CDR3 is 17 residues.

This chain connects TRBV30 to TRBJ2-3; 12 bases match TRBD2. The V gene end was trimmed by 1 base and the J gene end by 4 bases; junction bases not matched to a gene: 6. The CDR3 length is 16 residues. Germline V gene sequence: CDR1 GTSNPN, CDR2 SVGIG (reference sequence). CDR3 amino acids: CAWSAGLAGGADTQYF. The CDR3 DNA reads as TGTGCCTGGAGTGCCGGGCTAGCGGGGGGGGCAGATACGCAGTATTTT. Based on the CDR3 plus reference TRBV30 and TRBJ2-3, the full variable domain is SQTIHQWPATLVQPVGSPLSLECTVEGTSNPNLYWYRQAAGRGLQLLFYSVGIGQISSEVPQNLSASRPQDRQFILSSKKLLLSDSGFYLCAWSAGLAGGADTQYFGPGTRLTVL.

The rearrangement links TRBV13 to TRBJ2-7; 9 bases match TRBD1. The CDR3 length is 18 residues. The trim removed 5 bases at V and 0 bases at J, leaving 14 bases unmatched. Looked up from germline, CDR1 is PRHDT and CDR2 is FYEKMQ (reference sequence). The CDR3 sequence: CASSLKGWTGVRSYEQYF. DNA of the CDR3: TGTGCCAGCAGCCTAAAAGGTTGGACAGGGGTCCGCTCCTACGAGCAGTACTTC.

The CDR3 protein is CASSFTDTQYF. As DNA, the CDR3 is TGTGCCAGCAGCTTCACAGATACGCAGTATTTT. The genes are TRBV13 and TRBJ2-3; D unclear. Trimming shortened V by 3 bases and J by 2 bases, and 0 bases separated the two germline ends. The CDR3 extends over 11 amino acids. CDR1 is PRHDT and CDR2 is FYEKMQ in the germline V gene (reference sequence).

V is TRBV29-1 and J is TRBJ2-7; D perhaps matches TRBD2 (5 bases). V was shortened by 4 bases and J by 7 bases, with 14 bases between the two germline ends. The germline V gene encodes CDR1 SQVTM and CDR2 ANQGSEA. CDR3 length equals 12 residues. The CDR3 reads CSVAGDSGEQYF. In DNA, the CDR3 is TGCAGCGTTGCTGGCGACTCGGGAGAGCAGTACTTC.

This clone showed up just a few times. The chain is built from TRBV6-5 and TRBJ2-5, with D possibly matching TRBD2 (5 bases). The V and J ends lost 2 bases and 5 bases respectively, with 15 bases between them. Germline V gene lookup returns CDR1 MNHEY and CDR2 SVGAGI. This CDR3 region has 15 residues. CDR3 region: CASSYGRHIWETQYF. DNA of the CDR3: TGTGCCAGCAGTTACGGGAGACACATCTGGGAGACCCAGTACTTC.

A word on this clone: Other DNA sequences in the same sample also yield this CDR3. The chain couples TRBV29-1 to TRBJ1-2, with 8 positions matching TRBD1. V shed 6 bases and J 4 bases; nucleotides not matched to a gene: 10. Germline lookup yields CDR1 SQVTM and CDR2 ANQGSEA. There are 14 residues in the CDR3. The DNA for the CDR3 is TGCAGCGTGGCCTCCAGGGACAGGCTCTATGGCTACACCTTC. Its translation is CSVASRDRLYGYTF.